The rows below give T cell receptor beta chains drawn from one sample of a study of T cells in Graves' hyperthyroidism and ophthalmopathy. TCRdb reprocessed the multiplex PCR reads with MiXCR, giving one entry per CDR3 protein. The data show about 400,000 distinct CDR3 sequences, 13% to 15% seen once. Sequenced input: blood. The receptors were sampled from a woman between 25 and 40 years old with Graves' ophthalmopathy. Each CDR3 is given with its conserved first and last residue. D genes are given only for firm matches. For some rows the clone size is stated as once, few or many, or as a class when expanded; others skip it.

v_call	d_call	j_call	clone_size	cdr3_nt	cdr3_aa
TRBV5-6	.	TRBJ2-3	many	TGTGCCAGCAGCTTGTGGGCTGACCCCTACGGAGCAGATACGCAGTATTTT	CASSLWADPYGADTQYF
TRBV4-1	.	TRBJ1-5	.	TGCGCCAGCAGCCAAGAAGCCCCAGGGGCGGGGGGTCAGCCCCAGCATTTT	CASSQEAPGAGGQPQHF
TRBV6-1	TRBD1	TRBJ1-2	few	TGTGCCAGCATGCGGGACAGGGGCTACTATGGCTACACCTTC	CASMRDRGYYGYTF
TRBV7-2	.	TRBJ1-1	many	TGTGCCAGCAGCTCGTGGGGGCGAAACACTGAAGCTTTCTTT	CASSSWGRNTEAFF
TRBV5-1	.	TRBJ1-2	many	TGCGCCAGCAGCTTGGATCGCTCCTATGGCTACACCTTC	CASSLDRSYGYTF
TRBV30	TRBD1	TRBJ1-6	many	TGTGCCTTGCCCCGACGGGGACAGTCCCTGAGGTCACCCCTCCACTTT	CALPRRGQSLRSPLHF
TRBV7-9	.	TRBJ2-7	many	TGTGCCAGCAGCCTGGGCAGGTCACCTGGGGAGCAGTACTTC	CASSLGRSPGEQYF
TRBV11-2	TRBD1	TRBJ2-5	many	TGTGCCAGCAGCGAGGGACAGGGGAAGACCCAGTACTTC	CASSEGQGKTQYF
TRBV7-2	.	TRBJ2-3	many	TGTGCCAGCAGCTTATTAGGGGGAGGAGTTACGCAGTATTTT	CASSLLGGGVTQYF
TRBV10-2	TRBD1	TRBJ1-2	.	TGCGCCAGCAGCAGGACAGGGGGTTACTATGGCTACACCTTC	CASSRTGGYYGYTF
TRBV12-3/TRBV12-4	.	TRBJ2-2	many	TGTGCCAGCAGTGCTGGCGGTACCACCGGGGAGCTGTTTTTT	CASSAGGTTGELFF
TRBV4-1	.	TRBJ1-3	few	TGCGCCAGCAGCCAGCCCACAAGGACAGATGGAAACACCATATATTTT	CASSQPTRTDGNTIYF
TRBV7-2	TRBD2	TRBJ2-1	many	TGTGCCAGCAGCTTTCGTTCAGAAGCGGGGCGTTTATCCTACAATGAGCAGTTCTTC	CASSFRSEAGRLSYNEQFF
TRBV12-5	TRBD1	TRBJ2-3	many	TGTGCTAGTGGTTGGGACAGGGCAGATACGCAGTATTTT	CASGWDRADTQYF
TRBV19	TRBD1	TRBJ1-5	many	TGTGCCAGCTTCTCCACCGGGACAGCTGGCCCTCTCCCCTATCAGCCCCAGCATTTT	CASFSTGTAGPLPYQPQHF
TRBV6-1	TRBD1	TRBJ1-5	few	TGTGCCAGCAGTATGGGGACAGGGGTCTCCAATCAGCCCCAGCATTTT	CASSMGTGVSNQPQHF
TRBV11-3	.	TRBJ1-3	many	TGTGCCAGCACTGAGTCGGCCGGCATCGGAAACACCATATATTTT	CASTESAGIGNTIYF
TRBV30	TRBD2	TRBJ2-1	many	TGTGCCTGGAGTGCCGGGACTAGCGGGGGGGCCTATTATATTGAGCAGTTCTTC	CAWSAGTSGGAYYIEQFF
TRBV19	.	TRBJ1-1	many	TGTGCCAGTAGCCGGGACAACTTGAACACTGAAGCTTTCTTT	CASSRDNLNTEAFF
TRBV6-1	.	TRBJ2-2	many	TGTGCCAGCAGGGGTAGGGCGGGGCCCCTCGCCGGGGAGCTGTTTTTT	CASRGRAGPLAGELFF
TRBV12-3/TRBV12-4	.	TRBJ2-5	many	TGTGCCAGCAGCCGGAGGACAGTGATATCTCAAGAGACCCAGTACTTC	CASSRRTVISQETQYF
TRBV11-2	TRBD2	TRBJ2-1	many	TGTGCCAGCAGCTTAGGGGCTAGCGGGGGCGTTTACAATGAGCAGTTCTTC	CASSLGASGGVYNEQFF
TRBV2	TRBD1	TRBJ1-4	many	TGTGCCAGCAACCGACAGGGTCCTAATGAAAAACTGTTTTTT	CASNRQGPNEKLFF
TRBV7-3	.	TRBJ1-1	many	TGTGCCAGCAGCTTAACGATCAACACTGAAGCTTTCTTT	CASSLTINTEAFF
TRBV6-1	TRBD1	TRBJ1-2	.	TGTGCCAGCAGTTTAACCGGGACAGGGGGCTATGGCTACACCTTC	CASSLTGTGGYGYTF
TRBV12-3/TRBV12-4	.	TRBJ1-2	many	TGTGCCAGCAGCCACAGGGCCTCGTATGGCTACACCTTC	CASSHRASYGYTF
TRBV27	TRBD1	TRBJ2-5	few	TGTGCCAGCAGAGTTGGGACAGGGATACAAGAGGCCCAGTACTTC	CASRVGTGIQEAQYF
TRBV6-1	TRBD1	TRBJ1-2	many	TGTGCCAGCAGTGGTTACAGACCTAAAAGACAGGGTATATCGCATGGCTACACCTTC	CASSGYRPKRQGISHGYTF
TRBV12-3/TRBV12-4	.	TRBJ1-5	many	TGTGCCAGCAGTTACGTTATAGGGGGAAATAGCAATCAGCCCCAGCATTTT	CASSYVIGGNSNQPQHF
TRBV6-1	.	TRBJ2-7	.	TGTGCCAGCAACCAGGGGGGGTACGGCGAGCAGTACTTC	CASNQGGYGEQYF
TRBV28	TRBD1	TRBJ2-3	many	TGTGCCAGCAGTCCGGGCGGGACAGGGGGCGTCCCAGATACGCAGTATTTT	CASSPGGTGGVPDTQYF
TRBV3-1	.	TRBJ1-1	many	TGTGCCAGCAGCCAAGATTGGTCCAGGCCTGAAGCTTTCTTT	CASSQDWSRPEAFF
TRBV11-2	.	TRBJ1-6	.	TGTGCCAGCAGCTTAAAGCCCGGCGGGGTCAGGGGAGGTTCACCCCTCCACTTT	CASSLKPGGVRGGSPLHF
TRBV3-1	.	TRBJ1-2	many	TGTGCCAGCAGCCAAGACAGGGTGGATGGCTACACCTTC	CASSQDRVDGYTF
TRBV2	.	TRBJ2-5	many	TGTGCCAGCAGTGGACCCGGACAGAAAGAGACCCAGTACTTC	CASSGPGQKETQYF
TRBV7-2	TRBD1	TRBJ1-6	many	TGTGCCAGCAGCTTTTGGGGACAGAACTATAATTCACCCCTCCACTTT	CASSFWGQNYNSPLHF
TRBV30	.	TRBJ1-2	many	TGTGCCTGGAGCGGAACGGCTGGCTACACCTTC	CAWSGTAGYTF
TRBV11-3	.	TRBJ2-1	many	TGTGCCAGCAACTTTCTTGGCCCAGGAAGCAATGAGCAGTTCTTC	CASNFLGPGSNEQFF
TRBV18	.	TRBJ1-1	many	TGTGCCAGCTCACCGGTACAGGGACTCGCTTTCTTT	CASSPVQGLAFF
TRBV18	.	TRBJ2-5	many	TGTGCCAGCCATCAAAACGTGGGAACGTACCAAGAGACCCAGTACTTC	CASHQNVGTYQETQYF
TRBV19	TRBD2	TRBJ2-5	few	TGTGCCAGTAGTATTCGTAGCGGGGGGGTAAAGACCCAGTACTTC	CASSIRSGGVKTQYF
TRBV6-4	.	TRBJ2-3	.	TGTGCCAGCAGCAGGGAGAGGGGTGGCACAGATACGCAGTATTTT	CASSRERGGTDTQYF
TRBV29-1	.	TRBJ2-7	.	TGCAGCGCAGCGTACAGGGAAGCCTACGAGCAGTACTTC	CSAAYREAYEQYF